The T cell receptor (beta chain) described here comes from a study of monozygotic twins with inflammatory bowel disease. Study outcomes and limitations: A lone strong IBD-associated signal or clonotype found no support. Versus healthy twins, IBD patients showed fewer clonotypes shared with others, especially with disease activity.

A remark on this clonotype: Its antigen is unidentified.

TCRdb reprocessed the 5' RACE reads; each CDR3 protein has one entry and no DNA is given. The repertoire table contains over 100,000 distinct CDR3 sequences. The CDR3 contains 15 residues. Material for sequencing was blood. This rearrangement joins TRBV12-3 or TRBV12-4 to TRBJ2-7; without DNA, the TCRdb call of TRBD2 cannot be checked. The receptor was isolated from a human donor with ulcerative colitis or Crohn's disease, or a healthy co-twin of an affected twin (not recorded which). The CDR3 loop is CASSFTSSRSYEQYF.